This TCR beta chain comes out of a study of blood T cell repertoires in COVID-19. Overall study: The study drew acute and convalescent COVID-19 samples from the United States, Italy and Spain. T cells, B-cell-depleted T cells, or PBMCs supplied cDNA or gDNA.

Study processing details: Using reference gene primer amplification, nucleated cell counts were estimated. Method: immunoSEQ multiplex PCR; TCRdb's copy keeps in-frame clones and lacks some. V and J calls plus clone size are reproduced from that table; the DNA served to infer D and trimming. The sample contains about 210,000 clones, almost 90% of which appear only once. This CDR3 is built from 14 residues. The germline CDR1 and CDR2 sequences are SGHVS and FNYEAQ. Between the trimmed V and J ends, which lost 4 bases and 3 bases, there was a span of 12 bases. The clonotype comes from a man between 18 and 35 years old with active or convalescent COVID-19. Sequenced material: peripheral blood. The rearrangement joins TRBV7-6 to TRBJ2-5; D call uncertain. The CDR3 DNA is TGTGCCAGCAGCTCTTATGGGCCCAAAGAGACCCAGTACTTC. Amino acids: CASSSYGPKETQYF. The full variable domain, with the rest looked up from reference TRBV7-6 and TRBJ2-5, is GAGVSQSPRYKVTKRGQDVALRCDPISGHVSLYWYRQALGQGPEFLTYFNYEAQQDKSGLPNDRFSAERPEGSISTLTIQRTEQRDSAMYRCASSSYGPKETQYFGPGTRLLVL.